A single sample is the source of the 19 T cell receptor beta chains below, sequenced in a study of OX40 agonist ivuxolimab in advanced cancers. TCRdb keeps only in-frame clones here, not all; method: immunoSEQ multiplex PCR. The top ten clones hold around 3.8% of a sample with 55,000 to 65,000 clones, roughly 85% of them seen once. The sample was CD4+ or CD8+ T cells sorted from blood, taken in a trial of the OX40 agonist ivuxolimab. These TCRs come from an adult with an advanced solid tumor such as melanoma, head and neck, liver or kidney cancer.

The table lists this clone with a few counts. The gene calls are TRBV7-2 and TRBJ1-1; D call uncertain. Per germline, CDR1 SGHTA and CDR2 FQGNSA. V was trimmed by 1 base and J by 1 base, leaving 13 bases between them. CDR3 size: 16 residues. CDR3 protein: CASSLGRGWGNTEAFF. CDR3 coding DNA: TGTGCCAGCAGCTTAGGCCGGGGATGGGGGAACACTGAAGCTTTCTTT.

This sequence joins TRBV9 and TRBJ2-7; D might be TRBD2 (5 bases). Trimming pared 3 bases from V and 2 bases from J, leaving 9 bases between. The V gene's germline CDR1 is SGDLS and CDR2 YYNGEE. CDR3 size: 13 residues. The CDR3: CASSEHGAYEQYF. In nucleotides, the CDR3 is TGTGCCAGCAGCGAGCACGGGGCCTACGAGCAGTACTTC.

The rearrangement uses TRBV5-1 and TRBJ2-5; 7 bases align to TRBD2. CDR3 length: 13 residues. Losses at the gene ends were 7 bases for V and 5 bases for J; bases not matched to a gene: 8. The germline V gene has CDR1 SGHRS and CDR2 YFSETQ. The CDR3 DNA reads TGCGCCAGCTGCGTCGAGGGAGGGGAGACCCAGTACTTC. It is translated as CASCVEGGETQYF.

This clone was observed a handful of times. The V call is TRBV6-5, the J call TRBJ2-7, with 10 bases fitting TRBD1. Germline trimming cut 6 bases from V and 1 base from J; bases unmatched to any gene: 3. Germline CDR1 MNHEY, CDR2 SVGAGI. This CDR3 spans 14 amino acids. The CDR3 region has the DNA TGTGCCAGCAGCCCGGGACAGGGGTCCTACGAGCAGTACTTC. Its translation is CASSPGQGSYEQYF.

The CDR3: CASSMAGHVTGELFF. For the CDR3, the DNA is TGTGCCAGTAGTATGGCGGGACACGTCACCGGGGAGCTGTTTTTT. The chain carries TRBV19 and TRBJ2-2; D is perhaps TRBD1 or TRBD2 (6 bases each). The CDR3 spans 15 residues. Germline values: CDR1 LNHDA, CDR2 SQIVND (reference sequence). V dropped 3 bases and J dropped 4 bases, with 12 bases sitting between them.

The V call is TRBV2, the J call TRBJ2-7, with TRBD1 matching 11 bases. This CDR3 comprises 15 residues. The V segment lost 4 bases and the J segment 4 bases; nucleotides outside the gene matches: 6. Germline CDR1 and CDR2: SNHLY and FYNNEI. The CDR3 nucleotides are TGTGCCAGCAGTGTCCCACGGGACAGGGGGTACGAGCAGTACTTC. This translates into CASSVPRDRGYEQYF.

The gene calls are TRBV29-1 and TRBJ2-3, with D perhaps TRBD2 (5 bases). This CDR3 contains 14 residues. The germline gives CDR1 SQVTM, CDR2 ANQGSEA. V lost 7 bases, J lost 1 base, and 15 bases lay in between. The DNA for the CDR3 is TGCAGCGCTGACGGGATTGCGGGCACAGATACGCAGTATTTT. Residues: CSADGIAGTDTQYF.

This sequence joins TRBV14 and TRBJ1-5; the match to TRBD1 covers 8 bases. CDR3 size: 17 residues. Per the germline V gene, CDR1 is SGHDN and CDR2 is FVKESK. V was clipped by 2 bases and J by 0 bases; unmatched bases: 6. This chain's CDR3 is CASSQKGQVNSNQPQHF. The CDR3 nucleotides are TGTGCCAGCAGCCAAAAGGGACAGGTAAATAGCAATCAGCCCCAGCATTTT.

The chain uses TRBV27 and TRBJ2-7; maybe TRBD2 (5 bases). CDR3 size: 13 residues. Germline-derived CDR1 and CDR2 are MNHEY and SMNVEV (reference sequence). V gave up 3 bases and J gave up 2 bases, with 8 bases separating them. The chain's CDR3 is CASSFGLAYEQYF. CDR3 nucleotides: TGTGCCAGCAGTTTCGGACTTGCCTACGAGCAGTACTTC.

The rearrangement links TRBV7-6 to TRBJ2-6; D unclear. V dropped 2 bases and J dropped 0 bases, with 8 bases sitting between them. Germline V CDR1 and CDR2: SGHVS, FNYEAQ. CDR3 length: 16 residues. The CDR3 loop is CASSLSPDSGANVLTF. The CDR3, as DNA: TGTGCCAGCAGCTTATCTCCAGACTCTGGGGCCAACGTCCTGACTTTC. Complete variable domain (other parts from reference TRBV7-6 and TRBJ2-6): GAGVSQSPRYKVTKRGQDVALRCDPISGHVSLYWYRQALGQGPEFLTYFNYEAQQDKSGLPNDRFSAERPEGSISTLTIQRTEQRDSAMYRCASSLSPDSGANVLTFGAGSRLTVL.

The chain carries TRBV15 and TRBJ2-5; the D gene is possibly TRBD1 (6 bases). Germline V gene sequence: CDR1 LNHNV, CDR2 YYDKDF (reference sequence). V was trimmed by 1 base and J by 4 bases, leaving 13 bases between them. The CDR3 extends over 15 amino acids. The CDR3: CATSRARQATETQYF. The CDR3 nucleotides are TGTGCCACCAGCAGAGCGAGACAGGCGACAGAGACCCAGTACTTC.

The sample holds one count of this clone. The chain has TRBV27 and TRBJ1-1; no firm D call. The CDR3 is 13 residues long. Germline CDR1 and CDR2: MNHEY and SMNVEV (reference sequence). V lost 3 bases and J lost 5, with 10 bases in between. The CDR3 sequence: CASSFGARTEAFF. Written as DNA, the CDR3 is TGTGCCAGCAGTTTCGGAGCCAGAACTGAAGCTTTCTTT.

The V call is TRBV28, the J call TRBJ1-5; D unclear. This CDR3 has 13 amino acids. The V gene lost 5 bases and the J gene lost 2 bases, with 7 bases spanning the gap. Germline values: CDR1 MDHEN, CDR2 SYDVKM. CDR3 sequence reads: CASSVDGNQPQHF. Here the CDR3 DNA reads TGTGCCAGCAGTGTGGACGGCAATCAGCCCCAGCATTTT.

A note on this clone: The germline gene is not matched at one end of the junction; a read error may be the cause. The chain combines TRBV7-7 with TRBJ1-5, with 9 bases fitting TRBD1. CDR1 is SSHAT and CDR2 is FNYEAQ in the germline V gene (reference sequence). The CDR3 totals 17 residues. The CDR3 region has the DNA TGTGCTAGCAGCTGTAGGACAGGGGATTATGCGGATCAGCCCCAGCATTTT. Its translation: CASSCRTGDYADQPQHF.

The genes are TRBV29-1 and TRBJ1-1; possibly TRBD1 for D (6 bases). The V end was cut by 7 bases, the J end by 3 bases, with 15 bases between. The CDR3 covers 13 residues. Germline CDR1 and CDR2: SQVTM and ANQGSEA. CDR3 bases: TGCAGCGCTCACAGGGTTCCGGACACTGAAGCTTTCTTT. Protein sequence: CSAHRVPDTEAFF.

The chain couples TRBV5-1 to TRBJ2-2; the D is unclear. CDR3 length equals 18 residues. The V end was cut by 1 base, the J end by 1 base, with 17 bases between. The germline V gene encodes CDR1 SGHRS and CDR2 YFSETQ. In DNA form, the CDR3 reads TGCGCCAGCAGCTTGTTCCAGTCTCGTTTAATGAACACCGGGGAGCTGTTTTTT. Its translation is CASSLFQSRLMNTGELFF.

The chain employs TRBV7-8 and TRBJ2-7; 8 bases agree with TRBD2. Germline lookup yields CDR1 SGHVS and CDR2 FQNEAQ. With V trimmed by 1 base and J by 2 bases, 4 bases remained unmatched. The CDR3 has 15 residues. CDR3 sequence (DNA): TGTGCCAGCAGCTTAGTCCGGGAGGGCCCCTACGAGCAGTACTTC. Its translation: CASSLVREGPYEQYF. Looking up the rest from reference TRBV7-8 and TRBJ2-7 gives the full variable domain: GAGVSQSPRYKVAKRGQDVALRCDPISGHVSLFWYQQALGQGPEFLTYFQNEAQLDKSGLPSDRFFAERPEGSVSTLKIQRTQQEDSAVYLCASSLVREGPYEQYFGPGTRLTVT.

The V call is TRBV7-2, the J call TRBJ2-5; D not resolved. Trimming cost V 4 bases and J 0 bases, with 3 bases left between them. Germline CDR1 reads SGHTA; CDR2 reads FQGNSA. The CDR3 is 12 residues long. CDR3 amino acids: CASSSNQETQYF. Written as DNA, the CDR3 is TGTGCCAGCAGCTCCAACCAAGAGACCCAGTACTTC.

This chain uses TRBV4-1 with TRBJ2-5; 9 bases fit TRBD1. The CDR3 consists of 17 residues. CDR1 is MGHRA and CDR2 is YSYEKL in the germline V gene. Unmatched junction bases numbered 6, after V lost 1 base and J lost 0 bases. The CDR3 bases are TGCGCCAGCAGCCAAGTTGGGACAGGGTCTTACCAAGAGACCCAGTACTTC. Protein product: CASSQVGTGSYQETQYF.